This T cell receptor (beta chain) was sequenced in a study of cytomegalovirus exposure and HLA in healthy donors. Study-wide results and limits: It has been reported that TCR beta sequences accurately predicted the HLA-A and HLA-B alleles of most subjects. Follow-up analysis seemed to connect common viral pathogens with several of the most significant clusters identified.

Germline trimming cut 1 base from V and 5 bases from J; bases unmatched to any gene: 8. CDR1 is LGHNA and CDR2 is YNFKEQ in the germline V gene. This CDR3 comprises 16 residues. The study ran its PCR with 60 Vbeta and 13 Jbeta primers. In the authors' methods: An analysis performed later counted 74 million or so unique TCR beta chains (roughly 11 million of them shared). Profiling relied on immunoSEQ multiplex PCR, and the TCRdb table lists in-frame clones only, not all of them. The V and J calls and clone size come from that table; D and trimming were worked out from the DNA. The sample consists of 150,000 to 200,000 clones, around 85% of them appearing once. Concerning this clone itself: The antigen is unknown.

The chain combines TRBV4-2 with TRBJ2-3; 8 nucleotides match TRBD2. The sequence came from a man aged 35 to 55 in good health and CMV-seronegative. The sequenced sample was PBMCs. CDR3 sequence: CASSQVRGGRRDTQYF. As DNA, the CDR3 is TGTGCCAGCAGCCAAGTCCGGGGGGGCAGGAGAGATACGCAGTATTTT.